A selection of T cell receptor beta chains follows, all from one sample in a study of T cells in Graves' hyperthyroidism and ophthalmopathy. MiXCR, applied by TCRdb to the multiplex PCR reads, yields one record per CDR3 protein. Of over 350,000 distinct CDR3 sequences in the sample, about an eighth were seen once. The sample taken for sequencing was blood. The receptor source for this set is a man aged 45-60 years with Graves' ophthalmopathy. The CDR3 runs from the conserved cysteine through the conserved F or W. D genes are given only for firm matches. Only some rows state a clone size, as once, few, many or a class for expanded clones.

>TRBV11-3|many|NA|TRBJ2-1
TGTGCCAGCAGCTTATACCGGGGGGCCTCCTACAATGAGCAGTTCTTC
CASSLYRGASYNEQFF
>TRBV20-1|many|TRBD2|TRBJ2-1
TGCAGTGCTAGAGCCTTAGCGGGAGGGTACAATGAGCAGTTCTTC
CSARALAGGYNEQFF
>TRBV6-9|few|NA|TRBJ1-1
TGCGCCAGCAGTGAGGCCGCCGGTACTGAAGCTTTCTTT
CASSEAAGTEAFF
>TRBV6-5|NA|NA|TRBJ2-4
TGTGCCAGCAGTTACTCAAGAGGGGAAAACATTCAGTACTTC
CASSYSRGENIQYF
>TRBV6-5|few|TRBD1|TRBJ2-6
TGTGCCAGCAGACCCGAATGGGGGACAGTCGAAAACTCTGGGGCCAACGTCCTGACTTTC
CASRPEWGTVENSGANVLTF
>TRBV12-3/TRBV12-4|NA|NA|TRBJ2-2
TGTGCCAGCAGTTTTTCCCAGGCCGGGGAGCTGTTTTTT
CASSFSQAGELFF
>TRBV5-1|many|TRBD2|TRBJ2-7
TGCGCCAGCAGCTTGACCGGGACTAGTCCCTACGAGCAGTACTTC
CASSLTGTSPYEQYF
>TRBV18|NA|NA|TRBJ2-1
TGTGCCAGCTCACCTCTGGGAGGGGGTCTCTCCTACAATGAGCAGTTCTTC
CASSPLGGGLSYNEQFF
>TRBV27|NA|NA|TRBJ1-4
TGTGCCAGCAGTTTTCCGGGGAAAAATGAAAAACTGTTTTTT
CASSFPGKNEKLFF
>TRBV30|many|NA|TRBJ1-5
TGTGCCTGGGCGAGGTCGGGGGTAAATCAGCCCCAGCATTTT
CAWARSGVNQPQHF
>TRBV10-3|many|NA|TRBJ1-1
TGTGCCATCAGTGATTTAGGGACGAACACTGAAGCTTTCTTT
CAISDLGTNTEAFF
>TRBV3-1|NA|TRBD2|TRBJ2-1
TGTGCCAGCAGCCAGCTAGGACTAGCGGTAGCCTACAATGAGCAGTTCTTC
CASSQLGLAVAYNEQFF
>TRBV25-1|few|TRBD1|TRBJ1-2
TGTGCCAGCAGTGAATTAACAGGGGGGAACTATGGCTACACCTTC
CASSELTGGNYGYTF
>TRBV6-1|few|NA|TRBJ2-1
TGTGCCAGCAGGCCTAGCGCTGAGGGGGGCAATGAGCAGTTCTTC
CASRPSAEGGNEQFF
>TRBV7-9|NA|NA|TRBJ2-3
TGTGCCAGCAGCTTAGCCAGCTTAGATACGCAGTATTTT
CASSLASLDTQYF
>TRBV27|many|NA|TRBJ2-7
TGTGCCAGCAGTCCCCAGGGATTCGAGCAGTACTTC
CASSPQGFEQYF
>TRBV20-1|NA|TRBD2|TRBJ2-5
TGCAGTGCTAGAGGCTTCGGGGGGTCGGAGACCCAGTACTTC
CSARGFGGSETQYF
>TRBV5-1|NA|NA|TRBJ2-5
TGCGCCAGCAGCCCCGGGAGAACAGCATGGGAGACCCAGTACTTC
CASSPGRTAWETQYF
>TRBV7-9|many|NA|TRBJ2-6
TGTGCCAGCAGCTGGGACTCTGGGGCCAACGTCCTGACTTTC
CASSWDSGANVLTF
>TRBV19|NA|NA|TRBJ1-3
TGTGCCAGTAGTATTCTTCCAGGGACTGCCGACTCTGGAAACACCATATATTTT
CASSILPGTADSGNTIYF
>TRBV3-1|many|NA|TRBJ1-5
TGTGCCAGCAGCCAAGGACGGGTGGGTCAGCCCCAGCATTTT
CASSQGRVGQPQHF
>TRBV28|many|NA|TRBJ1-4
TGTGCCAGCAAGACTTGGACAGAAAATGAAAAACTGTTTTTT
CASKTWTENEKLFF
>TRBV7-9|many|NA|TRBJ2-2
TGTGCCAGCAGCTTAGAGGGCAGGGAGCTGTTTTTT
CASSLEGRELFF
>TRBV20-1|many|NA|TRBJ2-1
TGCAGTGCTAGCTCCGGGACTCTGAACAATGAGCAGTTCTTC
CSASSGTLNNEQFF
>TRBV6-1|many|TRBD2|TRBJ2-5
TGTGCCAGCAGTGTGACGAGAAAAGCGGGATTGTTAACCCAGTACTTC
CASSVTRKAGLLTQYF
>TRBV7-3|few|NA|TRBJ1-1
TGTGCCAGCAGCTTAGATCTGGCCAACACTGAAGCTCTCTTT
CASSLDLANTEALF
>TRBV12-3/TRBV12-4|NA|TRBD1|TRBJ2-5
TGTGCCAGCAGTTCCCTACCGGGACAGGGGTCCCAAGAGACCCAGTACTTC
CASSSLPGQGSQETQYF
>TRBV12-3/TRBV12-4|NA|NA|TRBJ2-7
TGTGCCAGCAGAACAGGGACGGATCCCTACGAGCAGTACTTC
CASRTGTDPYEQYF
>TRBV3-1|many|TRBD2|TRBJ2-7
TGTGCCAGTAGCGACAGGGGTAGCGGGAGGGGCGTCTACGAGCAGTACTTC
CASSDRGSGRGVYEQYF
>TRBV27|few|NA|TRBJ1-6
TGTGCCAGCAGTTTTGGGCGGGGTGGTAATTCACCCCTCCACTTT
CASSFGRGGNSPLHF
>TRBV12-3/TRBV12-4|NA|NA|TRBJ2-1
TGTGCCAGCAGTTTAGCCCGGGCATTGGTGAATGAGCAGTTCTTC
CASSLARALVNEQFF
>TRBV6-2/TRBV6-3|NA|NA|TRBJ2-1
TGTGCCAGCAGTTGGGTAGCTGAGCAGTTCTTC
CASSWVAEQFF
>TRBV11-2|many|NA|TRBJ2-7
TGTGCCAGCAGCTTATTAGTAGACGAGCAGTACTTC
CASSLLVDEQYF
>TRBV25-1|NA|TRBD1|TRBJ2-4
TGTGCCAGCAGTGAATCCCGGACAGGGATTCCCCTAGCCAAAAACATTCAGTACTTC
CASSESRTGIPLAKNIQYF
>TRBV5-4|many|TRBD1|TRBJ2-1
TGTGCCAGCAACTTCCGGGACAGGGGGAACAATGAGCAGTTCTTC
CASNFRDRGNNEQFF
>TRBV11-3|NA|NA|TRBJ2-6
TGTGCCAGCAGATTCTCAACCTCTGGGGCCAACGTCCTGACTTTC
CASRFSTSGANVLTF
>TRBV2|NA|TRBD1|TRBJ2-6
TGTGCCAGCAGTCCCGACAGGGTAGGGGCCAACGTCCTGACTTTC
CASSPDRVGANVLTF
>TRBV5-1|NA|TRBD1|TRBJ1-1
TGCGCCAGCAGCACGGGAGCAGGGGGCAGTGGGAACACTGAAGCTTTCTTT
CASSTGAGGSGNTEAFF
>TRBV7-2|many|NA|TRBJ2-7
TGTGCCAGCAGCTTAGACGCTAGCGCCTACGAGCAGTACTTC
CASSLDASAYEQYF
>TRBV11-3|many|TRBD1|TRBJ2-1
TGTGCCAGCAGCCGGACAGGGTCGGCCTACAATGAGCAGTTCTTC
CASSRTGSAYNEQFF